Below, one T cell receptor (beta chain) is given with its context. Antigen: not known. This entry comes from a study of CD8+CD57+ T cells in acquired aplastic anemia. Germline V gene lookup returns CDR1 SEHNR and CDR2 FQNEAQ (reference sequence). Trimming removed 1 base at V and 12 bases at J, with 12 bases between. This CDR3 spans 13 amino acids. Study-level points and caveats: Comparison of patients with controls identified around 28 shared CD8+ CDR3 sequences. CD8+ Simpson's diversity did not differ significantly between patients and controls.

Genomic DNA served as template for TCR beta VDJ and CDR3 profiling. MiXCR, applied by TCRdb to the reads, yields one record per CDR3 protein. The repertoire holds tens of thousands of distinct CDR3 sequences, with roughly 69% as singletons. The source is a human donor in good health, serving as a control. The chain has TRBV7-9 and TRBJ1-4; D is unresolved. Sequencing input: sorted CD4+, CD8+, or CD8+CD57+ T cells (not recorded which) from PBMCs. The CDR3 is CASSLVGSVELFF. DNA of the CDR3: TGTGCCAGCAGCTTAGTTGGATCGGTGGAACTGTTTTTT.